This T cell receptor beta chain was profiled in a study of blood T cell repertoires in COVID-19 (dated by TCRdb to about 2020). Study-wide context: Samples from collaborators originated in the United States, Italy and Spain and spanned both the acute and convalescent phases of COVID-19. HLA class I and class II types, where available, came from metadata supplied by the sample provider rather than from assay-based typing. The repertoires were made available in a free public database intended to serve as a resource for research on the immune response to SARS-CoV-2. The sample metadata nearly always contained a de-identified subject ID, COVID-19 status, age in years and sex. The samples were drawn from the first 160 participants of the ongoing ImmuneRACE study and from roughly 1,300 subjects provided by 6 global collaborators. The dataset comprised deeply sampled blood TCRbeta repertoires from subjects exposed to, actively infected with, or recovered from COVID-19. The material from the prospective study consisted of cDNA or gDNA derived from T cells, B-cell-depleted T cells, or PBMCs. Study-wide findings and limitations: The amount of clinical and demographic metadata varied by source and participant and was provided uncurated.

From cysteine to phenylalanine, the CDR3 is 13 amino acids long. The entry retains the CDR3 DNA only, 39 bases that are in frame from base 1. The V and J ends are trimmed by 2 bases and 6 bases, leaving 9 bases between them. CDR1 SGHNT and CDR2 YENEEA are derived from the germline V gene. TCRbeta CDR3 regions were amplified from genomic DNA by means of the immunoSEQ Assay, a bias-controlled multiplex PCR. As for the authors' bioinformatics: The number of nucleated cells in each sample was estimated by amplification of reference gene primers within the assay. To quantify the absolute abundance of each unique TCRbeta CDR3 rearrangement, sequence reads were collapsed and filtered. For each sample, productive Simpson clonality was calculated as the square root of Simpson's diversity index across productive rearrangements. In its TCRdb copy, this immuneACCESS table keeps in-frame sequences only and misses some clones. Where compared with another copy, unresolved V genes explain less than half of these, and the others have no known cause. V, J and clone size are those of that table, while D and trimming were read from the DNA. The sample data list about 250,000 clones, and over 75% of these were observed just once. 2.5% to 3.5% of the sample comes from the top ten.

Note on this clone: The clone's antigen remains unknown. No much larger clonotype is one base removed from it; base qualities were not supplied.

Participants in the prospective study were enrolled through a virtual design, were aged roughly 18 to 90 years, and lived in 20 to 30 United States geographic areas. Cohort assignment in the prospective study relied on participant-reported clinical history from a screening survey and a study questionnaire. Exposed participants had been in contact with someone with a PCR-confirmed or clinician-diagnosed COVID-19 case within 2 weeks of study entry. Each participant in the prospective study had whole blood, serum and a nasopharyngeal or oropharyngeal swab collected by mobile phlebotomists. Prospective study participants could optionally give additional blood draws and questionnaires over a roughly two-month period. Before DNA extraction, prospective study blood samples were shipped either frozen or at room temperature.

The sequenced sample was PBMCs or T cells enriched from blood (not recorded which). This receptor was identified in a woman between 40 and 55 years old who had been exposed to COVID-19. The chain is encoded by TRBV11-3 joined to TRBJ2-3, with a tentative D gene TRBD1 over 5 matching bases. The sequence in DNA is TGTGCCAGCAGCTTATCCTCAGGGGATACGCAGTATTTT. Its protein product is CASSLSSGDTQYF.